These T cell receptor beta chains were read from a single sample in a study of blood T cell repertoires in COVID-19. Profiling relied on immunoSEQ multiplex PCR, and the TCRdb table lists in-frame clones only, not all of them. The repertoire consists of approximately 200,000 clones, with 84% occurring once and the leading ten covering over 6.5%. Sample: peripheral blood. The receptors derive from an elderly woman with COVID-19, enrolled during active disease. The CDR3 runs from the conserved cysteine through the conserved F or W. The order of the fields is D gene, clone size, V gene, J gene, CDR3 DNA, CDR3 protein. D genes are given only for firm matches. The size field is filled for only some rows; it gives once, few, many or a size class.

D: .; size: .; V: TRBV28; J: TRBJ2-1; DNA: TGTGCCAGCAGGCTCACGGAGGACGAGCAGTTCTTC; CDR3: CASRLTEDEQFF
D: .; size: .; V: TRBV18; J: TRBJ2-5; DNA: TGTGCCAGCTCACCAGGTATCGGAGAGACCCAGTACTTC; CDR3: CASSPGIGETQYF
D: .; size: once; V: TRBV5-5; J: TRBJ2-5; DNA: TGTGCCAGCAGCCCGGCCGTGGGGGCATATGGAGAGACCCAGTACTTC; CDR3: CASSPAVGAYGETQYF
D: .; size: .; V: TRBV7-2; J: TRBJ1-3; DNA: TGTGCCAGCAGCATCTTGGGGGCGGGAAACACCATATATTTT; CDR3: CASSILGAGNTIYF
D: TRBD1; size: .; V: TRBV2; J: TRBJ1-2; DNA: TGTGCCAGCAGTACCCGACAGGGAGGCTATGGCTACACCTTC; CDR3: CASSTRQGGYGYTF
D: .; size: .; V: TRBV2; J: TRBJ1-1; DNA: TGTGCCAGCAGGGGAGGGGGGGAGGCTGAAGCTTTCTTT; CDR3: CASRGGGEAEAFF
D: TRBD1; size: .; V: TRBV3-1/TRBV3-2; J: TRBJ2-5; DNA: TGTGCCAGCAGTCGCGGGACAGGGGAAGAGACCCAGTACTTC; CDR3: CASSRGTGEETQYF
D: .; size: .; V: TRBV5-1; J: TRBJ1-4; DNA: TGCGCCAGCAGCTTGGGGGGGCCAGGGAAGAAGACTAATGAAAAACTGTTTTTT; CDR3: CASSLGGPGKKTNEKLFF
D: TRBD2; size: .; V: TRBV5-1; J: TRBJ2-3; DNA: TGCGCCAGCAGCTGGGCTACTAGCGGGATTCGCGATACGCAGTATTTT; CDR3: CASSWATSGIRDTQYF
D: TRBD1; size: .; V: TRBV3-1/TRBV3-2; J: TRBJ2-6; DNA: TGTGCCCGCAGCCAGGCGACAGGGGTGGGGGGGGCCAACGTCCTGACTTTC; CDR3: CARSQATGVGGANVLTF
D: .; size: .; V: TRBV6-5; J: TRBJ2-5; DNA: TGTGCCAGCAGTCCTACGGAGGCCCAAGAGACCCAGTACTTC; CDR3: CASSPTEAQETQYF
D: TRBD2; size: few; V: TRBV7-2; J: TRBJ2-5; DNA: TGTGCCAGCAGCTTCGGGGGGGCCCGAGAGACCCAGTACTTC; CDR3: CASSFGGARETQYF
D: .; size: .; V: TRBV6-6; J: TRBJ1-3; DNA: TGTGCCAGCAGTTTACAGGGTTTTGGTGAACAGACCATATATTTT; CDR3: CASSLQGFGEQTIYF
D: TRBD2; size: .; V: TRBV7-9; J: TRBJ2-7; DNA: TGTGCCAGCAGCTTAGACGGGGGGGCGGAGTACGAGCAGTACTTC; CDR3: CASSLDGGAEYEQYF
D: TRBD1; size: .; V: TRBV2; J: TRBJ2-3; DNA: TGTGCCAGCAGTTTACAGGGGGCTTTGAGCACAGATACGCAGTATTTT; CDR3: CASSLQGALSTDTQYF
D: TRBD1; size: .; V: TRBV4-1; J: TRBJ2-2; DNA: TGCGCCAGCAGCCAACAACCGCAGGGGACAGGCACCGGGGAGCTGTTTTTT; CDR3: CASSQQPQGTGTGELFF
D: .; size: .; V: TRBV4-1; J: TRBJ2-5; DNA: TGCGCCAGCAGCCAAGGGGTACAGGGAGGGGAGACCCAGTACTTC; CDR3: CASSQGVQGGETQYF
D: .; size: .; V: TRBV5-4; J: TRBJ2-6; DNA: TGTGCCAGCAGCTTCTTGTTCGCGGGGCCAAACTCTGGGGCCAACGTCCTGACTTTC; CDR3: CASSFLFAGPNSGANVLTF
D: .; size: .; V: TRBV29-1; J: TRBJ2-3; DNA: TGCAGCGTTGTGGTGCAGGGGTGGGCAGATACGCAGTATTTT; CDR3: CSVVVQGWADTQYF
D: .; size: .; V: TRBV5-1; J: TRBJ1-1; DNA: TGCGCCAGCAGCTTGGGGCTGAACACTGAAGCTTTCTTT; CDR3: CASSLGLNTEAFF
D: .; size: .; V: TRBV6-6; J: TRBJ1-2; DNA: TGTGCCAGCAGCTCCTCCGCGGGAAGCTATGGCTACACCTTC; CDR3: CASSSSAGSYGYTF
D: TRBD2; size: few; V: TRBV28; J: TRBJ2-1; DNA: TGTGCCGTGGAGGCTAGCGGGATCGAGCAGTTCTTC; CDR3: CAVEASGIEQFF
D: TRBD1; size: .; V: TRBV19; J: TRBJ1-5; DNA: TGTGCCAGTAGTATATCCACAGGGGGCTACAATCAGCCCCAGCATTTT; CDR3: CASSISTGGYNQPQHF
D: .; size: .; V: TRBV5-1; J: TRBJ2-1; DNA: TGCGCCAGCAGCTTGGGGACACCGGACAATGAGCAGTTCTTC; CDR3: CASSLGTPDNEQFF
D: TRBD1; size: .; V: TRBV3-1/TRBV3-2; J: TRBJ1-4; DNA: TGTGCCAGCAGCCTCAAGGCAGGGGGAACTGAAAAACTGTTTTTT; CDR3: CASSLKAGGTEKLFF
D: .; size: .; V: TRBV7-3; J: TRBJ2-1; DNA: TGTGCCAGCAGCTTAAACGCTCGGGAGCAGTTCTTC; CDR3: CASSLNAREQFF
D: .; size: .; V: TRBV3-1/TRBV3-2; J: TRBJ2-7; DNA: TGTGCCAGCAGCCAAACCCAACTCGGGGAGCAGTACTTC; CDR3: CASSQTQLGEQYF
D: TRBD1; size: .; V: TRBV5-4; J: TRBJ2-7; DNA: TGTGCCAGCAGCTGGGGACAGGACTCCTACGAGCAGTACTTC; CDR3: CASSWGQDSYEQYF
D: .; size: many; V: TRBV27; J: TRBJ1-1; DNA: TGTGCCAGCAGTCCTGACAGGTCCGGAGCTTTCTTT; CDR3: CASSPDRSGAFF